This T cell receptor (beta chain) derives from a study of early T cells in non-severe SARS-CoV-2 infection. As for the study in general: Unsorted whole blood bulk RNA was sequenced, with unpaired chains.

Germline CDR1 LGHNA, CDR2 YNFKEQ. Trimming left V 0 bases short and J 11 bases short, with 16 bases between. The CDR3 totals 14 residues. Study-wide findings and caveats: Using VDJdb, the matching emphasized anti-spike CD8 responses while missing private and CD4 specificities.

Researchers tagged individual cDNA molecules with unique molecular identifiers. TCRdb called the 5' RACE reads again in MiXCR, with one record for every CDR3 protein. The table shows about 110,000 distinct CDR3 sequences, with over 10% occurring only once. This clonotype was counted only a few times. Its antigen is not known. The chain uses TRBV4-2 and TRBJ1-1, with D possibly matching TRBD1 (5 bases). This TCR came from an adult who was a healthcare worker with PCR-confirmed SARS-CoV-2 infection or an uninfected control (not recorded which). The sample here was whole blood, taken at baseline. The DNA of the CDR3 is TGTGCCAGCAGCCAAGAAGGGGCCCGACGGAGGGCTTTCTTT. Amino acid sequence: CASSQEGARRRAFF.